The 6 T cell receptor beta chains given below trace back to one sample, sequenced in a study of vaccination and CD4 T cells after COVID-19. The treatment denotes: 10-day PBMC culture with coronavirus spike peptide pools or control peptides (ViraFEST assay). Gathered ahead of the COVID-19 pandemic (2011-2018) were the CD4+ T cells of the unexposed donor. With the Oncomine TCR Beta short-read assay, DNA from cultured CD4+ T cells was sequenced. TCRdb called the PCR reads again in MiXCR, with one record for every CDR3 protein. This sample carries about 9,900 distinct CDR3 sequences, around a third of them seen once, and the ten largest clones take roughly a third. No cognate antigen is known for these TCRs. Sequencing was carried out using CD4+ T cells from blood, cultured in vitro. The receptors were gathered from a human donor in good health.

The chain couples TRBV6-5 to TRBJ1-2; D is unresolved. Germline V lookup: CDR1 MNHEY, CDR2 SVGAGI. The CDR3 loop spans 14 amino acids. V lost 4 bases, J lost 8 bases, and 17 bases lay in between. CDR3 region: CASSFLAGGKGYTF. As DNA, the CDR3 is TGTGCCAGCAGTTTTCTGGCGGGAGGGAAGGGCTACACCTTC.

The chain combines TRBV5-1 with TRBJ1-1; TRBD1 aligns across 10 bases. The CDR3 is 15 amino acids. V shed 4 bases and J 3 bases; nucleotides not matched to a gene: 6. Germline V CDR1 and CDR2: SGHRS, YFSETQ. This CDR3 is CASSGLTGGHTEAFF. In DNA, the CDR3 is TGCGCCAGCAGCGGGCTGACAGGGGGCCACACTGAAGCTTTCTTT.

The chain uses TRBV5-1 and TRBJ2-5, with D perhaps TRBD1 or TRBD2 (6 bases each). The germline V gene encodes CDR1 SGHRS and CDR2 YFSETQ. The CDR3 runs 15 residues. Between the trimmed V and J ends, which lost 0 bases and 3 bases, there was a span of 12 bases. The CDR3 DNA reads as TGCGCCAGCAGCTTGGCGGGGGCCAACGAAGAGACCCAGTACTTC. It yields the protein CASSLAGANEETQYF.

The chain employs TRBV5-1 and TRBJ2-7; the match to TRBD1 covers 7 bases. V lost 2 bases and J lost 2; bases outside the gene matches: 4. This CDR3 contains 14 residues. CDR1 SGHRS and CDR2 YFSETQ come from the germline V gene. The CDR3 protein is CASSLAGGTYEQYF. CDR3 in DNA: TGCGCCAGCAGCTTAGCAGGGGGAACCTACGAGCAGTACTTC.

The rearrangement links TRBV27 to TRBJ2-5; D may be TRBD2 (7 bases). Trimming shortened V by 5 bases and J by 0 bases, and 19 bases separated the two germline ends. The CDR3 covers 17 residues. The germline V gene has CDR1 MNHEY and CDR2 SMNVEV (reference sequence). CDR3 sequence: CASSPTGWRGYQETQYF. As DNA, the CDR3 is TGTGCCAGCAGTCCAACAGGGTGGCGGGGGTACCAAGAGACCCAGTACTTC.

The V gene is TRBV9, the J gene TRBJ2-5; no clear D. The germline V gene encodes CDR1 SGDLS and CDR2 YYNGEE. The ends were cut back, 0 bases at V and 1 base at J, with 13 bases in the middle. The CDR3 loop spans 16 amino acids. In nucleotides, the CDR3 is TGTGCCAGCAGCGTAGGTACAGTGGGCAGCCAAGAGACCCAGTACTTC. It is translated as CASSVGTVGSQETQYF.